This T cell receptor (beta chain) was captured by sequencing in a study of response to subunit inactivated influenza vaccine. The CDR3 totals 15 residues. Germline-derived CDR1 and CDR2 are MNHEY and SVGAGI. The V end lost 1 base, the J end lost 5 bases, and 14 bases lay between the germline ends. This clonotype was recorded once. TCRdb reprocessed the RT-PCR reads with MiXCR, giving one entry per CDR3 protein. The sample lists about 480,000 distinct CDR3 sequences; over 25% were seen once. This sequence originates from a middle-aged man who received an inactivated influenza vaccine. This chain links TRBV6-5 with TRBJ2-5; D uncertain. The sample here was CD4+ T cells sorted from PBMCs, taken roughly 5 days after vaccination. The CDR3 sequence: CASSYLHTPKETQYF. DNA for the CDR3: TGTGCCAGCAGTTACTTGCATACCCCCAAGGAGACCCAGTACTTC.